Presented here are 16 T cell receptor beta chains from one specimen sequenced in a study of blood T cell repertoires in COVID-19. The method was immunoSEQ multiplex PCR; TCRdb's version includes in-frame clones alone and lacks a portion of them. The sample lists some 250,000 clones; 88% were seen once. Sequenced: peripheral blood. The receptors come from a woman in her twenties or thirties with acute or convalescent COVID-19.

This chain joins TRBV7-9 and TRBJ2-1; TRBD1 is a possible D gene (8 bases). The ends were cut back, 2 bases at V and 12 bases at J, with 20 bases in the middle. The CDR3 contains 15 residues. Germline V gene lookup returns CDR1 SEHNR and CDR2 FQNEAQ (reference sequence). The CDR3 spells CASSLRGGTGGRQFF. CDR3 nucleotides: TGTGCCAGCAGCTTACGGGGAGGGACAGGAGGGAGGCAGTTCTTC.

The V gene is TRBV30, the J gene TRBJ1-5; tentative D call: TRBD1 (5 bases). CDR1 and CDR2 (germline): GTSNPN, SVGIG (reference sequence). The CDR3 length is 13 residues. V lost 0 bases and J lost 7, with 10 bases in between. Here the CDR3 DNA reads TGTGCCTGGAGTGTGGGGCCGAGGCAGCCCCAGCATTTT. This encodes CAWSVGPRQPQHF.

This clone has only one observation. The chain links TRBV7-2 to TRBJ2-7; 7 positions agree with TRBD1. Germline V gives CDR1 SGHTA, CDR2 FQGNSA. The length of the CDR3 is 16 residues. J lost 5 bases, V lost 1 base, and 11 bases had no gene match. Here the CDR3 reads CASSLGPGQGDNEQYF. The CDR3 coding sequence is TGTGCCAGCAGCTTAGGCCCCGGCCAGGGGGATAACGAGCAGTACTTC.

The chain links TRBV19 to TRBJ2-2; 9 nucleotides line up with TRBD1. With V trimmed by 7 bases and J by 8 bases, 8 bases remained unmatched. The CDR3 length is 14 residues. Germline V gene lookup returns CDR1 LNHDA and CDR2 SQIVND (reference sequence). The CDR3 is CASIPDRGRGELFF. In DNA form, the CDR3 reads TGTGCCAGTATCCCGGACAGGGGACGAGGGGAGCTGTTTTTT.

The chain couples TRBV5-8 to TRBJ2-5; 14 bases are a match to TRBD2. The CDR3 runs 17 residues. J gave up 3 bases and V 3 bases, and 7 bases lay outside the gene matches. From germline, CDR1 is SGHTS and CDR2 YDEGEE. DNA of the CDR3: TGTGCCAGCAGCTGGTCGCCGGGACTAGCGGGGGAAGAGACCCAGTACTTC. It codes for CASSWSPGLAGEETQYF. The variable domain in full, completed from reference TRBV5-8 and TRBJ2-5, reads EAGVTQSPTHLIKTRGQQATLRCSPISGHTSVYWYQQALGLGLQFLLWYDEGEERNRGNFPPRFSGRQFPNYSSELNVNALELEDSALYLCASSWSPGLAGEETQYFGPGTRLLVL.

CDR3 in amino acids: CASSLDRTGELFF. The CDR3 DNA sequence: TGTGCCAGCAGCCTAGACAGGACCGGGGAGCTGTTTTTT. The chain carries TRBV3-1 (or the pseudogene TRBV3-2) and TRBJ2-2; a weak D match, TRBD1 (6 bases). This CDR3 comprises 13 residues. The V gene's germline CDR1 is LGHDT and CDR2 YNNKEL (reference sequence). V lost 4 bases, J lost 5 bases, and 8 bases lay in between.

V is TRBV30 and J is TRBJ2-3, with D possibly being TRBD2 (6 bases). The CDR3 spans 13 residues. Germline CDR1 and CDR2: GTSNPN and SVGIG (reference sequence). V was cut by 5 bases and J by 1 base, with 10 bases left in between. The chain's CDR3 is CAWAASGTDTQYF. The CDR3 DNA follows: TGTGCCTGGGCGGCTAGCGGCACAGATACGCAGTATTTT.

This clone has a single count. The genes are TRBV18 and TRBJ2-1, with TRBD1 as a possible D gene (6 bases). Trimming took off 6 bases at V and 6 bases at J, with 21 bases between the two ends. CDR1 and CDR2 (germline): KGHSH, LQKENI. The CDR3 runs to 16 residues. The CDR3 coding sequence is TGTGCCAGCTCCCCGAGTCGGACAGCCAACCCCAATGAGCAGTTCTTC. Translating it yields CASSPSRTANPNEQFF.

The chain couples TRBV12-5 to TRBJ2-5, with TRBD2 matching 14 bases. The trim removed 4 bases at V and 5 bases at J, leaving 6 bases unmatched. The CDR3 is 16 amino acids. Germline V CDR1 and CDR2: LGHNT, FRNRAP. CDR3 protein: CASGSGLAGVGETQYF. In nucleotides, the CDR3 is TGTGCTAGTGGTTCGGGACTAGCGGGAGTGGGGGAGACCCAGTACTTC.

The chain is built from TRBV9 and TRBJ2-1, with a possible D match to TRBD2 (5 bases). Germline V lookup: CDR1 SGDLS, CDR2 YYNGEE. V lost 1 base and J 0 bases, leaving 17 bases between the germline ends. The CDR3 is 18 amino acids. The DNA of the CDR3 is TGTGCCAGCAGCGTATTCGGCTCGGGGATCAGCTCCTACAATGAGCAGTTCTTC. Its protein product is CASSVFGSGISSYNEQFF.

The CDR3 is CASSSSAHYEQYF. In nucleotides, the CDR3 is TGTGCCAGCAGCTCCAGCGCCCACTACGAGCAGTACTTC. The V gene is TRBV7-9, the J gene TRBJ2-7; D gene uncertain. V gave up 4 bases and J gave up 3 bases, with 10 bases separating them. The V gene's germline CDR1 is SEHNR and CDR2 FQNEAQ (reference sequence). The length of the CDR3 is 13 residues.

On this clone itself: The identical CDR3 is also encoded by other nucleotide sequences in the sample. This chain uses TRBV5-1 with TRBJ1-4; D gene uncertain. V dropped 0 bases and J dropped 0 bases, with 6 bases sitting between them. This CDR3 is built from 15 residues. Germline V lookup: CDR1 SGHRS, CDR2 YFSETQ. In DNA form, the CDR3 reads TGCGCCAGCAGCTTGGGAGGAACAACTAATGAAAAACTGTTTTTT. Protein product: CASSLGGTTNEKLFF.

The chain carries TRBV14 and TRBJ2-1; D remains ambiguous. The CDR3 is 17 amino acids. V was cut by 0 bases and J by 3 bases, with 15 bases left in between. Germline CDR1 is SGHDN and CDR2 is FVKESK. The CDR3 sequence: CASSQDPPRTIYNEQFF. The CDR3 nucleotides are TGTGCCAGCAGCCAAGATCCCCCCCGTACAATCTACAATGAGCAGTTCTTC.

The chain carries TRBV30 and TRBJ2-3, with TRBD2 matching over 8 bases. The J segment lost 3 bases and the V segment lost 0 bases, leaving 5 bases of the junction unmatched. Germline CDR1 reads GTSNPN; CDR2 reads SVGIG (reference sequence). The CDR3 runs to 15 residues. In nucleotides, the CDR3 is TGTGCCTGGAGTGTAGGGCGGGGGGTTACAGATACGCAGTATTTT. It specifies CAWSVGRGVTDTQYF.

The chain carries TRBV14 and TRBJ2-3; 14 nucleotides agree with TRBD2. The CDR3 has 16 amino acids. Looked up from germline, CDR1 is SGHDN and CDR2 is FVKESK. Losses at the gene ends were 5 bases for V and 3 bases for J; bases not matched to a gene: 4. CDR3 loop: CASSRLAGGLTDTQYF. The CDR3 DNA is TGTGCCAGCAGCAGACTAGCGGGAGGGCTTACAGATACGCAGTATTTT.

This chain links TRBV4-3 with TRBJ2-1, with 7 bases fitting TRBD2. Trimming took 4 bases from V and 4 from J; bases not matched to a gene: 10. The germline V gene encodes CDR1 LGHNA and CDR2 YSLEER. The CDR3 totals 16 residues. Here the CDR3 reads CASSRRSGETYNEQFF. In DNA form, the CDR3 reads TGCGCCAGCAGCCGGCGAAGCGGGGAAACTTACAATGAGCAGTTCTTC.